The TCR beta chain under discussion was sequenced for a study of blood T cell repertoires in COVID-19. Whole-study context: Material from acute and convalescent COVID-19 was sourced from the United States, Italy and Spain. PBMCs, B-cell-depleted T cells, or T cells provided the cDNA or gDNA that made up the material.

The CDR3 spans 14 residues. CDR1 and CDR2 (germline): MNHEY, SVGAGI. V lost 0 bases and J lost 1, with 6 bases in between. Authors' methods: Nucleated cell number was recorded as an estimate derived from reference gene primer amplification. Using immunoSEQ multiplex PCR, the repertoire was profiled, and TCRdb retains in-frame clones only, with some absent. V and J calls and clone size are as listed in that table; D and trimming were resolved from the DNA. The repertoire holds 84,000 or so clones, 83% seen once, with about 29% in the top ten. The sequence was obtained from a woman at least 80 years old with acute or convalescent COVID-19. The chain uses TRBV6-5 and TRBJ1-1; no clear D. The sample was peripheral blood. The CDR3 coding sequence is TGTGCCAGCAGTTACTCCGTTAAGAACACTGAAGCTTTCTTT. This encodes CASSYSVKNTEAFF.